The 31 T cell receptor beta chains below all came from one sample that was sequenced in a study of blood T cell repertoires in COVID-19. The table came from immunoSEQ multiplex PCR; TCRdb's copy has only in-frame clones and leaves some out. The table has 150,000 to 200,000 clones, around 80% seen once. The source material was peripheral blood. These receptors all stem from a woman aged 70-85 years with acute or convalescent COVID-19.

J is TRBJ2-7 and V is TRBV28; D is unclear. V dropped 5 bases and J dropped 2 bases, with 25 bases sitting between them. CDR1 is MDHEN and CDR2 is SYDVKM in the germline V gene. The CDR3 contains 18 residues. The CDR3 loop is CASSPSTLTAPSTYEQYF. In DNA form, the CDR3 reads TGTGCCAGCAGTCCCTCCACTCTCACCGCCCCTTCGACCTACGAGCAGTACTTC.

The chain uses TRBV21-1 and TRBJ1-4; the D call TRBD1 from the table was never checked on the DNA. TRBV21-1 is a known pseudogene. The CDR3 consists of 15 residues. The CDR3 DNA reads TGTGCCAGCAGCTCCCGTTGGACAGGGAATGAAAAACTGTTTTTT. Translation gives CASSSRWTGNEKLFF.

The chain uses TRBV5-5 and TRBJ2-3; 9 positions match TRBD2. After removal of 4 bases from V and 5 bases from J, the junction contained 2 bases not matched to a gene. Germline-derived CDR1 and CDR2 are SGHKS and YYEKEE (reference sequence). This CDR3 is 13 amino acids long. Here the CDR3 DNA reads TGTGCCAGCAGCATAGCGGGGGAAGATACGCAGTATTTT. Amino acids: CASSIAGEDTQYF.

The CDR3 reads CASSLSGSNQPQHF. DNA for the CDR3: TGTGCCAGCAGTCTCTCAGGGTCGAATCAGCCCCAGCATTTT. The genes are TRBV6-4 and TRBJ1-5; tentatively, D is TRBD1 (5 bases). From germline, CDR1 is MRHNA and CDR2 SNTAGT. The CDR3 contains 14 residues. Trimming cost V 5 bases and J 4 bases, with 12 bases left between them.

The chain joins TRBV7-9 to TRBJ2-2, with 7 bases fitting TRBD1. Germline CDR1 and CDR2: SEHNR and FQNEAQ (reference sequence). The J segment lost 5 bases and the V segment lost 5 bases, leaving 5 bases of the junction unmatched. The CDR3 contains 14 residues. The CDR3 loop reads CASSNPTGTGELFF. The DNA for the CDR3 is TGTGCCAGCAGCAACCCGACAGGGACCGGGGAGCTGTTTTTT.

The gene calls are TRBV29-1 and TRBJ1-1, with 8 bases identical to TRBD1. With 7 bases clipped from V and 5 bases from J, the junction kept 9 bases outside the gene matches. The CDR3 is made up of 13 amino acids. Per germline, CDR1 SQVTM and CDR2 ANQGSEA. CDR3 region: CSAVRGQGTEAFF. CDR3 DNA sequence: TGCAGCGCTGTTCGCGGACAGGGAACTGAAGCTTTCTTT. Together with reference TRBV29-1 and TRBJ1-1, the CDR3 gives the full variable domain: SAVISQKPSRDICQRGTSLTIQCQVDSQVTMMFWYRQQPGQSLTLIATANQGSEATYESGFVIDKFPISRPNLTFSTLTVSNMSPEDSSIYLCSAVRGQGTEAFFGQGTRLTVV.

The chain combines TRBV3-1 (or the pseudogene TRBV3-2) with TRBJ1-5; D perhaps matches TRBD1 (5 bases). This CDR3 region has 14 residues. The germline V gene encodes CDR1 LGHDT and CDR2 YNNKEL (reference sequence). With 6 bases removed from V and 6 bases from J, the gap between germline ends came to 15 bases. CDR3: CASSPLAGIQPQHF. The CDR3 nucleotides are TGTGCCAGCAGTCCCCTGGCAGGGATTCAGCCCCAGCATTTT.

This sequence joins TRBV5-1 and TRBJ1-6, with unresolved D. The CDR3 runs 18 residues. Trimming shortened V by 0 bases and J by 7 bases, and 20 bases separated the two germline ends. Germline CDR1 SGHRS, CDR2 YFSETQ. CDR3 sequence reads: CASSLASVSEFRNSPLHF. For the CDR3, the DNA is TGCGCCAGCAGCTTGGCCTCTGTGTCCGAGTTCCGGAATTCACCCCTCCACTTT. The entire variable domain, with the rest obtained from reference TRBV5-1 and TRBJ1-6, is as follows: KAGVTQTPRYLIKTRGQQVTLSCSPISGHRSVSWYQQTPGQGLQFLFEYFSETQRNKGNFPGRFSGRQFSNSRSEMNVSTLELGDSALYLCASSLASVSEFRNSPLHFGNGTRLTVT.

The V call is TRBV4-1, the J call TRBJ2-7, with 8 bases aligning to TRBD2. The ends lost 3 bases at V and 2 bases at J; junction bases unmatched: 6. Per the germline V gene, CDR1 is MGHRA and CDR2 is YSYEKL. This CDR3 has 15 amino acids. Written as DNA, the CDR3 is TGCGCCAGCAGCCAGATTAGCGGGGAGACCTACGAGCAGTACTTC. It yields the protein CASSQISGETYEQYF.

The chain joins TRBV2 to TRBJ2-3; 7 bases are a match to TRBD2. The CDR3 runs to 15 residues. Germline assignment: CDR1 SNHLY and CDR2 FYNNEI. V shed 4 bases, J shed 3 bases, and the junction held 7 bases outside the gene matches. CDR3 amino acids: CASSGGRKETDTQYF. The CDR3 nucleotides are TGTGCCAGCAGTGGCGGGAGAAAGGAGACAGATACGCAGTATTTT.

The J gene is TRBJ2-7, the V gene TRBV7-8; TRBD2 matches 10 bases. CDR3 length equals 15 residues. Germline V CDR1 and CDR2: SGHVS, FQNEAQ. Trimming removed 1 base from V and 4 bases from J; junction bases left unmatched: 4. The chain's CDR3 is CASSLVTSGVYEQYF. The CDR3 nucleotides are TGTGCCAGCAGCTTAGTAACTAGCGGGGTTTACGAGCAGTACTTC.

Here the CDR3 DNA reads TGTGCCAGCAGCTCCGGGACAGGTTCACGTCAGCCCCAGCATTTT. This sequence encodes CASSSGTGSRQPQHF. The chain links TRBV7-2 to TRBJ1-5; 8 positions match TRBD1. Germline-derived CDR1 and CDR2 are SGHTA and FQGNSA. CDR3 length equals 15 residues. With 4 bases clipped from V and 6 bases from J, the junction kept 8 bases outside the gene matches.

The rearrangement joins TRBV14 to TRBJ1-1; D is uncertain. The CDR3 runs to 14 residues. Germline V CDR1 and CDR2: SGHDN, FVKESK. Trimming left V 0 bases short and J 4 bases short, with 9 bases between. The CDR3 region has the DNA TGTGCCAGCAGCCAAGAGTTACGGGGCACTGAAGCTTTCTTT. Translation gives CASSQELRGTEAFF.

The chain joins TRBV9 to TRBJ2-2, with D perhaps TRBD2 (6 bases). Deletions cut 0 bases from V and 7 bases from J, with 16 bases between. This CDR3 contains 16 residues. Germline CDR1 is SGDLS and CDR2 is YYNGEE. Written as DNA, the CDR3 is TGTGCCAGCAGCGTAGGCGGTCGGGAGCGTGTCGGGGAGCTGTTTTTT. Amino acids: CASSVGGRERVGELFF.

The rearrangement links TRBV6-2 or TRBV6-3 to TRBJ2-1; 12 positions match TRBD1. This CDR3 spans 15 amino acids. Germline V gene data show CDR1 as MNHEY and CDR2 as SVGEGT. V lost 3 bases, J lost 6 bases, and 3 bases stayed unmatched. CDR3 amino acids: CASSYVGQGANEQFF. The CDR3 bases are TGTGCCAGCAGTTATGTGGGACAGGGGGCCAATGAGCAGTTCTTC.

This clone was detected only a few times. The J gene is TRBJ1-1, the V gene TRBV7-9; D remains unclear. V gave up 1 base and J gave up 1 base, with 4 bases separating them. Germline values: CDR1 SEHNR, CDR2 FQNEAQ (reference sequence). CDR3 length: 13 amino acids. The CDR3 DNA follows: TGTGCCAGCAGCTTAGTACAGAACACTGAAGCTTTCTTT. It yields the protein CASSLVQNTEAFF. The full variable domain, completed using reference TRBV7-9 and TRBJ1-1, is DTGVSQNPRHKITKRGQNVTFRCDPISEHNRLYWYRQTLGQGPEFLTYFQNEAQLEKSRLLSDRFSAERPKGSFSTLEIQRTEQGDSAMYLCASSLVQNTEAFFGQGTRLTVV.

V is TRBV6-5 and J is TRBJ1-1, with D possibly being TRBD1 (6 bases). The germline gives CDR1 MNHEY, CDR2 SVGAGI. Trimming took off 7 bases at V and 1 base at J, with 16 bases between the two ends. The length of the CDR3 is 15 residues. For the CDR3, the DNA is TGTGCCAGCACTTATGAGCCCAGGGGGAACACTGAAGCTTTCTTT. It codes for CASTYEPRGNTEAFF.

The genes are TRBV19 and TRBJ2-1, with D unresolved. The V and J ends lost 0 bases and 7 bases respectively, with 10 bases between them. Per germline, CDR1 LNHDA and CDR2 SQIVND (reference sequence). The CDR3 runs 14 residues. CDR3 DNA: TGTGCCAGTAGTATAGATCGGAGCCCTAATGAGCAGTTCTTC. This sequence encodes CASSIDRSPNEQFF. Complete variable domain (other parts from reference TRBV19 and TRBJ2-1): DGGITQSPKYLFRKEGQNVTLSCEQNLNHDAMYWYRQDPGQGLRLIYYSQIVNDFQKGDIAEGYSVSREKKESFPLTVTSAQKNPTAFYLCASSIDRSPNEQFFGPGTRLTVL.

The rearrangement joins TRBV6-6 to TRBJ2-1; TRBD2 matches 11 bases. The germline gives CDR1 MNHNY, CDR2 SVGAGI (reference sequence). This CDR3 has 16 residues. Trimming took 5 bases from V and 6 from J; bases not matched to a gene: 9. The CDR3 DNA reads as TGTGCCAGCAGTAGGACTAGCGGGTTTGAGGTCAATGAGCAGTTCTTC. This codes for CASSRTSGFEVNEQFF.

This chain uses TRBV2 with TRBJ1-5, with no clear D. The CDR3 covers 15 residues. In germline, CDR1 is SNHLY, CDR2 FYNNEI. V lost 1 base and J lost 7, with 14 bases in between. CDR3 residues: CASSEGTVGNQPQHF. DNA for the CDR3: TGTGCCAGCAGTGAAGGCACAGTAGGAAACCAGCCCCAGCATTTT.

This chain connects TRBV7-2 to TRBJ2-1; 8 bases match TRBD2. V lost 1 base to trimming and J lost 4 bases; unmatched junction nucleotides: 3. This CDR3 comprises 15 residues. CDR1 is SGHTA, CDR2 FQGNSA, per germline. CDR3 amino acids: CASSLGGGIYNEQFF. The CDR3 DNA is TGTGCCAGCAGCTTAGGCGGGGGGATTTACAATGAGCAGTTCTTC.

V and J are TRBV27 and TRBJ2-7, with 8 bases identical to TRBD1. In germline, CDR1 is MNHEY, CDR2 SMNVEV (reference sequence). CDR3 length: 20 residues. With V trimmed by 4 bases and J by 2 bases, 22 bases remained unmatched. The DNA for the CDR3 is TGTGCCAGCAGTTCCTTACTGCGACCCGTCCGGGACAGGAGGACCTACGAGCAGTACTTC. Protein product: CASSSLLRPVRDRRTYEQYF.

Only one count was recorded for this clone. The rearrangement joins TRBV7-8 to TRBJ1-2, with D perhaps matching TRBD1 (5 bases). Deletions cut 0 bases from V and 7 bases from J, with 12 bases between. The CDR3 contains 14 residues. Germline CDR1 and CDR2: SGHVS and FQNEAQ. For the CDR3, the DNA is TGTGCCAGCAGCTTAGCCTCGGGGGGGTTTGGCTACACCTTC. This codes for CASSLASGGFGYTF. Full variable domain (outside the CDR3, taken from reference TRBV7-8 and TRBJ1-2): GAGVSQSPRYKVAKRGQDVALRCDPISGHVSLFWYQQALGQGPEFLTYFQNEAQLDKSGLPSDRFFAERPEGSVSTLKIQRTQQEDSAVYLCASSLASGGFGYTFGSGTRLTVV.

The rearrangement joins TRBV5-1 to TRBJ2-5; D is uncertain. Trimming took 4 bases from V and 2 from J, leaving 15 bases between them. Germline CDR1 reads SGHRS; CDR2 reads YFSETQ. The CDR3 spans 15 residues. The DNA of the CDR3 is TGCGCCAGCAGCCTCGTAGGTGCGGTGCAAGAGACCCAGTACTTC. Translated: CASSLVGAVQETQYF.

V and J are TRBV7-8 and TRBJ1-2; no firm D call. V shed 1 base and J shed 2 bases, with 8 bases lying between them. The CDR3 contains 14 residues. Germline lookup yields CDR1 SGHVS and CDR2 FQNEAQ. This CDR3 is CASSLVGRNYGYTF. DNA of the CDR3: TGTGCCAGCAGCTTAGTTGGTCGGAACTATGGCTACACCTTC.

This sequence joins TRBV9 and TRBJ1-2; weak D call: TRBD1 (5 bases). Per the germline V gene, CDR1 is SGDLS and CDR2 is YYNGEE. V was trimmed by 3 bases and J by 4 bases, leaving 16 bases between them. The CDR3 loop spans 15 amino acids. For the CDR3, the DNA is TGTGCCAGCAGCGCCTCCCAAGGGGAAGGCTATGGCTACACCTTC. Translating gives CASSASQGEGYGYTF. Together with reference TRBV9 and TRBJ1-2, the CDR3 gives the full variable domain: DSGVTQTPKHLITATGQRVTLRCSPRSGDLSVYWYQQSLDQGLQFLIQYYNGEERAKGNILERFSAQQFPDLHSELNLSSLELGDSALYFCASSASQGEGYGYTFGSGTRLTVV.

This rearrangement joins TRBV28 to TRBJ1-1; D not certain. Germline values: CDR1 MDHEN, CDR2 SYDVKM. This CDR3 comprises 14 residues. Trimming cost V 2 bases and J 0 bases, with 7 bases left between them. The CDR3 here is CASSLQAMNTEAFF. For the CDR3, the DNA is TGTGCCAGCAGTTTACAGGCCATGAACACTGAAGCTTTCTTT.

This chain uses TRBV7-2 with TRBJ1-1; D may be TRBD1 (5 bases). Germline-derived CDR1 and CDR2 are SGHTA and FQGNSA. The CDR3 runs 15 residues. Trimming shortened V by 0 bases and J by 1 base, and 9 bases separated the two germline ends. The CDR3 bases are TGTGCCAGCAGCTTAGCGCCGACAGAGAACACTGAAGCTTTCTTT. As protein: CASSLAPTENTEAFF.

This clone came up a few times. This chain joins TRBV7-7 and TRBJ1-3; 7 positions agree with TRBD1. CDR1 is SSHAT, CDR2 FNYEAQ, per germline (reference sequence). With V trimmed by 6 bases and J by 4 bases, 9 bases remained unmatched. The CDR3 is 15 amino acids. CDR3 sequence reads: CASSYRTGYGNTIYF. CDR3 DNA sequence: TGTGCCAGCAGTTATCGGACAGGATACGGAAACACCATATATTTT.

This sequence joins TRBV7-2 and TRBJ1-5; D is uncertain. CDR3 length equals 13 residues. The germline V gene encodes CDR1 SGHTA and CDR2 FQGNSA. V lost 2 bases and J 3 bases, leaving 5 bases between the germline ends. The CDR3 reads CASSLNTNQPQHF. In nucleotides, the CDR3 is TGTGCCAGCAGCTTAAACACCAATCAGCCCCAGCATTTT.

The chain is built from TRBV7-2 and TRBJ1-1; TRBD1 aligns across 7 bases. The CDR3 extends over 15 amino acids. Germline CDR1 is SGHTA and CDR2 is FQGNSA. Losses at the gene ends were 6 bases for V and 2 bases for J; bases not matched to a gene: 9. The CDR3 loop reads CASSQEGTENTEAFF. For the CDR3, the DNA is TGTGCCAGCAGTCAAGAGGGGACAGAAAACACTGAAGCTTTCTTT.